This T cell receptor (beta chain) stems from a study of T cells after yellow fever vaccination. Overall study context: It was with CD3, CD45RA, CCR7 and CD95 that the EM, EMRA, CM and Tscm memory subsets were sorted. Preparation of the low-cell-number fractions used SMART-Seq v4 Ultra Low Input.

In this sample, this clonotype turned up many times. For TCR, cDNA came from 5'RACE template switching, which added a universal primer site and UMIs. TCRdb re-derived calls from the 5' RACE reads in MiXCR, one entry per CDR3 protein. The profile shows over 15,000 distinct CDR3 sequences, about 3.8% of them singletons. The CDR3 runs 14 residues. The V and J ends lost 5 bases and 2 bases, in that order; junction bases with no gene match: 6. The clonotype comes from a man aged 30-40 years who received the YFV17D yellow fever vaccine. The specimen was PBMCs, either bulk or a sorted T-cell subset (CD4+, CD8+, memory, or dextramer-sorted; not recorded which), collected 15 days after the yellow fever booster vaccination. The rearrangement uses TRBV12-3 or TRBV12-4 and TRBJ2-7, with 7 positions matching TRBD2. CDR3 coding DNA: TGTGCCAGCAGTGCAGCAGGGAGGGCCTACGAGCAGTACTTC. It codes for CASSAAGRAYEQYF.